The entry below gives a single T cell receptor (beta chain) sequence along with its context. The antigen remains undetermined. Primers for the PCR totalled 60 Vbeta and 13 Jbeta. Data came from immunoSEQ multiplex PCR; TCRdb stores just in-frame clones and leaves some out. This sample has 250,000 to 350,000 clones, with about nine tenths found just once. This CDR3 contains 16 residues. J gave up 4 bases and V 3 bases, and 4 bases lay outside the gene matches. Germline CDR1 reads SGHTA; CDR2 reads FQGTGA. At collection, donors were nominally healthy, but unrecorded immune exposures were probable. This sample was included in a study of cytomegalovirus exposure and HLA in healthy donors. For the study at large: Earlier, 150 million to 200 million T cells were analyzed, and some 120 million unique TCR beta sequences were found among them. Study conclusions and caveats: In all likelihood, a cluster of highly shared sequence variants was a sequencing artifact. Some 17,000 TCR beta sequences were associated with HLA alleles at 0.05 false discovery rate in a later analysis.

The chain couples TRBV7-3 to TRBJ2-5, with 14 bases matching TRBD2. This TCR was recovered from a man aged 35-49 years in good health and CMV-seropositive. The sample taken for sequencing was PBMCs. As DNA, the CDR3 is TGTGCCAGCAGCTTGGGACTAGCGGGAGCGCCAGAGACCCAGTACTTC. Translating gives CASSLGLAGAPETQYF.